This T cell receptor (beta chain) appears in the sequencing data of a study of shared clonotypes between healthy human individuals. Study-level background: Donors consisted of two women and a few men between 18 and 49. The study used three CD4 naive, three CD4 memory, two CD8 naive and one CD8 memory plate per donor.

Study-level findings and limits: It was expected that sequencing depth would affect clonotype sharing among donors. Compared with clonotypes that all four donors shared, non-shared clonotypes had lower generation probabilities.

Only a few counts were recorded for this clone. Its antigen is unknown. V was shortened by 8 bases and J by 13 bases, with 14 bases between the two germline ends. Germline lookup yields CDR1 SNHLY and CDR2 FYNNEI. The length of the CDR3 is 10 residues. The table came from immunoSEQ multiplex PCR; TCRdb's copy has only in-frame clones and leaves some out. This sample has 850,000 to 1,200,000 clones, with around 75% found just once. This chain links TRBV2 with TRBJ1-2, with D possibly being TRBD1 (5 bases). Sequencing was performed on memory CD4+ T cells sorted from blood. Subset described: CD45RA-negative fraction. This clonotype originated in a man between 18 and 35 years old in good health. CDR3 sequence: CASGFEGSTF. In nucleotides, the CDR3 is TGTGCCAGCGGGTTTGAGGGGAGCACCTTC.